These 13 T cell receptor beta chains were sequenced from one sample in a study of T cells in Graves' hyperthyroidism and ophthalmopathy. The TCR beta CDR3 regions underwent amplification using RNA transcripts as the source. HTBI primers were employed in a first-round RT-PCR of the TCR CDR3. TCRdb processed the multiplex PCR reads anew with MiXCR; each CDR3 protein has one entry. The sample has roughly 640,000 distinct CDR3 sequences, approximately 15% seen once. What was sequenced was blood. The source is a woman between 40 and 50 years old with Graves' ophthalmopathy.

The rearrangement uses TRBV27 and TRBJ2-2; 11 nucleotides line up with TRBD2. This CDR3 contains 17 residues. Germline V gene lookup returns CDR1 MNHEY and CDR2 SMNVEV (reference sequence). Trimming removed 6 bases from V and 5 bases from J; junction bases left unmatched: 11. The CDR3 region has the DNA TGTGCCAGCAGCCTGGGACTAGCGGAGTCCCTTACCGGGGAGCTGTTTTTT. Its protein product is CASSLGLAESLTGELFF.

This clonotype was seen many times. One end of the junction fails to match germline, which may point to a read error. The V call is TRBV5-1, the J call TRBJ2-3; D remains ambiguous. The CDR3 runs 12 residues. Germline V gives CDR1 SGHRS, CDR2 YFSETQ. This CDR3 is CASSLVGDTQYF. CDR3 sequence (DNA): TGTGCCAGCAGCTTAGTGGGGGATACGCAGTATTTT.

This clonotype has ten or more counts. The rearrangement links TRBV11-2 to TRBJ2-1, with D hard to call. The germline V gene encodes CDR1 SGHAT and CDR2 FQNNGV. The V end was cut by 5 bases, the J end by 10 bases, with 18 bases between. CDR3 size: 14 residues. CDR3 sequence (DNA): TGTGCCAGCAGCCCCCTCTCTGGAGCCGGGGAGCAGTTCTTC. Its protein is CASSPLSGAGEQFF.

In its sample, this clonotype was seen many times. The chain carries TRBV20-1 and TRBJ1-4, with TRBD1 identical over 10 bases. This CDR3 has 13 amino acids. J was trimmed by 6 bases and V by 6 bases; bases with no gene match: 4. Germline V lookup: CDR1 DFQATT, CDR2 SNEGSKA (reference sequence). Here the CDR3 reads CSAFGTGDEKLFF. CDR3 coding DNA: TGCAGTGCCTTCGGGACAGGGGATGAAAAACTGTTTTTT.

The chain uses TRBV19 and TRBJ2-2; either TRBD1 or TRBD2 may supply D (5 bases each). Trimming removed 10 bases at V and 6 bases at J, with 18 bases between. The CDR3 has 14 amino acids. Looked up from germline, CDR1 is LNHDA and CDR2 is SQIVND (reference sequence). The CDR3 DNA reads TGTGCCACAACCTTTGGGACGGAGGCCGGGGAGCTGTTTTTT. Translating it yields CATTFGTEAGELFF.

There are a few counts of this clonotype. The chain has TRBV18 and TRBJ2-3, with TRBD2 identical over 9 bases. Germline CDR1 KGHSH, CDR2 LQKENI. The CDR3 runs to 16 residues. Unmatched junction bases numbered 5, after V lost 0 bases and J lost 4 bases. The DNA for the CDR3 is TGTGCCAGCTCACCACCCGGGACTAGCTTACCAGATACGCAGTATTTT. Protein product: CASSPPGTSLPDTQYF.

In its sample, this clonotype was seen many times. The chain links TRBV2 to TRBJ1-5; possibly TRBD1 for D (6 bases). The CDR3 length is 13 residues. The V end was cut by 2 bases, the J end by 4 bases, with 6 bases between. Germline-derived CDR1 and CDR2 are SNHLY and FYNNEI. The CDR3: CASSEQGNQPQHF. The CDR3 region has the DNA TGTGCCAGCAGTGAACAGGGGAATCAGCCCCAGCATTTT.

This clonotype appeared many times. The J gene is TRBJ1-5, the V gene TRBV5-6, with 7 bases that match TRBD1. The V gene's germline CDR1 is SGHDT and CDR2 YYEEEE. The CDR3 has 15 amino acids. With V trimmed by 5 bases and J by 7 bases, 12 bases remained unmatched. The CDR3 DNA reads TGTGCCAGCAGTCTCACAACAGGGGTCTTACAGCCCCAGCATTTT. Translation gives CASSLTTGVLQPQHF.

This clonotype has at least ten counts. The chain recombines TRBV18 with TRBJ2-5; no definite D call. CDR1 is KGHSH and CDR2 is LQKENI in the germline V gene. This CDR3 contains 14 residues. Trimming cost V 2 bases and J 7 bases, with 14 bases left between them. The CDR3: CASSPRPNEVTQYF. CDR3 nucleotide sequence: TGTGCCAGCTCACCAAGGCCTAATGAGGTGACCCAGTACTTC.

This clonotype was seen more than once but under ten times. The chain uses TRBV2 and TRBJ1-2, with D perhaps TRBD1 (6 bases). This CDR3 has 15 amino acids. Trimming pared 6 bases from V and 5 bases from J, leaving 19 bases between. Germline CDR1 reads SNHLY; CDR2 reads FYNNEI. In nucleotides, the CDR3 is TGTGCCAGCAGCCCCGGGGGGCCCTTACCATATGGCTACACCTTC. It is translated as CASSPGGPLPYGYTF.

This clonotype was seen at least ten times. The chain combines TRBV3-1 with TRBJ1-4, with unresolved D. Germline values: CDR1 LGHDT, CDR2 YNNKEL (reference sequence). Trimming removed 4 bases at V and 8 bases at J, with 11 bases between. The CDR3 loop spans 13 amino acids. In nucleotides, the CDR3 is TGTGCCAGCAGCCTTAACAGAGGAGAAAAACTGTTTTTT. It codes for CASSLNRGEKLFF. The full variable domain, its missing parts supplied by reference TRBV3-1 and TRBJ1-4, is DTAVSQTPKYLVTQMGNDKSIKCEQNLGHDTMYWYKQDSKKFLKIMFSYNNKELIINETVPNRFSPKSPDKAHLNLHINSLELGDSAVYFCASSLNRGEKLFFGSGTQLSVL.

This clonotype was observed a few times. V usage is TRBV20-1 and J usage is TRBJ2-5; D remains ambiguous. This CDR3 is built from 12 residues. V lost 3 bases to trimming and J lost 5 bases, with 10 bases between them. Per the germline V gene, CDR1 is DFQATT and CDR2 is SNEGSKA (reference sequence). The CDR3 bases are TGCAGTGCTAGTAGGCTCCCTGAGACCCAGTACTTC. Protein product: CSASRLPETQYF.

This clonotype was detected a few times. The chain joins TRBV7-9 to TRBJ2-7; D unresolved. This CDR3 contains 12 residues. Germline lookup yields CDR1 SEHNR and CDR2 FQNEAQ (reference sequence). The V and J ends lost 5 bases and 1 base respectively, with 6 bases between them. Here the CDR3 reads CASSVRSYEQYF. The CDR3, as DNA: TGTGCCAGCAGCGTGAGATCCTACGAGCAGTACTTC.